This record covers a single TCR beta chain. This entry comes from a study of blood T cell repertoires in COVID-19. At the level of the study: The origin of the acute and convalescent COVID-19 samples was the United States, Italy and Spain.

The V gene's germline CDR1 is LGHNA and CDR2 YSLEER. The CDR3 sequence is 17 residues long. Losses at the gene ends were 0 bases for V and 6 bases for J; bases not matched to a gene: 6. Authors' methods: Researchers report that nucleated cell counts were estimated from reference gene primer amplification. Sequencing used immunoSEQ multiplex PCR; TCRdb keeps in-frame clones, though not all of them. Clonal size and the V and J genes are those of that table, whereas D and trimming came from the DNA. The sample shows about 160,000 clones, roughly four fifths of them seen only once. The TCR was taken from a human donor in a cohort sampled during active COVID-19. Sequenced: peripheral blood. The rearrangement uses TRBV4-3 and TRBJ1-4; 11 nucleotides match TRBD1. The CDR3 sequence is CASSQDMDRGRDEKLFF. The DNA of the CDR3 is TGCGCCAGCAGCCAAGATATGGACAGGGGGCGTGATGAAAAACTGTTTTTT.